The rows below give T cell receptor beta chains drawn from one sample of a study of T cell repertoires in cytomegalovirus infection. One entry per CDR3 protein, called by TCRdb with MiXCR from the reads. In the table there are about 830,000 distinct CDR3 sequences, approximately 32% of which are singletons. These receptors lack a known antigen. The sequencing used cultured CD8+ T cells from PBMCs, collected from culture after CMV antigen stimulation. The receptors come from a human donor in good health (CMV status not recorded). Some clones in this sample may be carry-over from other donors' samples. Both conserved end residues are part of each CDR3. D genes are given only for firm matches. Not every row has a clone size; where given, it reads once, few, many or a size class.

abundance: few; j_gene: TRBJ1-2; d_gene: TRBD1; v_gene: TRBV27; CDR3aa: CASSLFGQGHYGYTF; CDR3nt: TGTGCCAGCAGTTTATTCGGACAGGGCCACTATGGCTACACCTTC
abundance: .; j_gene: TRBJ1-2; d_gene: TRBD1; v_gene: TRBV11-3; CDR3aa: CASSHRGLNGYTF; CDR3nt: TGTGCCAGCAGCCACAGGGGGTTGAATGGCTACACCTTC
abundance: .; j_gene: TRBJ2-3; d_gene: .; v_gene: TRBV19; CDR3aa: CASSSRGLGGGRTDTQYF; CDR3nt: TGTGCCAGTAGTAGCAGGGGGCTAGGCGGGGGGCGCACAGATACGCAGTATTTT
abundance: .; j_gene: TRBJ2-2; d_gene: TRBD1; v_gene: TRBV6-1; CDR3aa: CASSETGTGLNTGELFF; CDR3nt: TGTGCCAGCAGTGAAACCGGGACAGGACTTAACACCGGGGAGCTGTTTTTT
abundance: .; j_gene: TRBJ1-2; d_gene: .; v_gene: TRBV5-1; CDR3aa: CASSLWPQGESTYGYTF; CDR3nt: TGCGCCAGCAGCTTGTGGCCCCAGGGAGAAAGTACGTACGGCTACACCTTC
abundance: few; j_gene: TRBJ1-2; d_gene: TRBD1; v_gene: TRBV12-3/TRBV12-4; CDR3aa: CASSLAKSGGSYGYTF; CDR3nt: TGTGCCAGCAGTTTAGCGAAGTCAGGGGGTAGCTATGGCTACACCTTC
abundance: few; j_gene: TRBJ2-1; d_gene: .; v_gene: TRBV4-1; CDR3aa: CASSQDTDEQFF; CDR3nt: TGCGCCAGCAGCCAAGATACGGATGAGCAGTTCTTC
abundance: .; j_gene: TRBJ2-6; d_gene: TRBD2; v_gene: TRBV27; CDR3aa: CASSSGLAGHSGANVLTF; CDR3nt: TGTGCCAGCAGTTCGGGACTAGCGGGTCACTCTGGGGCCAACGTCCTGACTTTC
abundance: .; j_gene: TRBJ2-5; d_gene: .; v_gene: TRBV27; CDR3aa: CASSISREKTQYF; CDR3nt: TGTGCCAGCAGTATCTCCAGGGAAAAGACCCAGTACTTC
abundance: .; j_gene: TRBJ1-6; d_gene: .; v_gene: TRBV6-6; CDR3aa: CASSYSAAGKVSPLHF; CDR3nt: TGTGCCAGCAGTTACTCAGCGGCAGGGAAGGTCTCACCCCTCCACTTT
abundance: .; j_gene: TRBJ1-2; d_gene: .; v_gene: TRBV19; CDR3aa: CASSRANYGYTF; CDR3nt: TGTGCCAGTAGTCGAGCTAACTATGGCTACACCTTC
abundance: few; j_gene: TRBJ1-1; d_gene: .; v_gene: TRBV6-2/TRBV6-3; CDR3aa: CASSYLFQPEAFF; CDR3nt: TGTGCCAGCAGTTACCTATTTCAGCCTGAAGCTTTCTTT
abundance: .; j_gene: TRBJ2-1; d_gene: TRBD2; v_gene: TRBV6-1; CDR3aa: CASSGSGGAHEQFF; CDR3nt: TGTGCCAGCAGTGGTAGCGGGGGGGCCCATGAGCAGTTCTTC
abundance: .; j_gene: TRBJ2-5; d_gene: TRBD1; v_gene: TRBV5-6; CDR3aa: CASSFPGQGDQETQYF; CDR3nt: TGTGCCAGCAGCTTCCCGGGACAGGGTGACCAAGAGACCCAGTACTTC
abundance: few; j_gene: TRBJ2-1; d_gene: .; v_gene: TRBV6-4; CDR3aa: CASSDFTSNEQFF; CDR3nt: TGTGCCAGCAGTGACTTTACTAGTAATGAGCAGTTCTTC
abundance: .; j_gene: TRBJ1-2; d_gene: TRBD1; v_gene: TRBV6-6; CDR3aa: CARGTGFGGYTF; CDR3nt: TGTGCCAGGGGGACAGGCTTTGGAGGCTACACCTTC
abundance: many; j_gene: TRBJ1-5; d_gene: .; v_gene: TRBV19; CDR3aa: CASSGGSNQPQHF; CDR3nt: TGTGCCAGCAGCGGGGGCTCTAATCAGCCCCAGCATTTT
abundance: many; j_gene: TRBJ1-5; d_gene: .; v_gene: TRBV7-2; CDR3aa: CASSFVSGGEQPQHF; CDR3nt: TGTGCCAGCAGCTTCGTTTCGGGGGGGGAACAGCCCCAGCATTTT
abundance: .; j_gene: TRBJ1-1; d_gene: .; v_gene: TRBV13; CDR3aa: CASSLGIGGAEAFF; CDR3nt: TGTGCCAGCAGCTTAGGAATCGGGGGGGCTGAAGCTTTCTTT
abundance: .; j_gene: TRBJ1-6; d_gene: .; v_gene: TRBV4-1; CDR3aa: CASSQVGVIGDSPLHF; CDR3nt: TGCGCCAGCAGCCAAGTCGGTGTGATAGGGGATTCACCCCTCCACTTT
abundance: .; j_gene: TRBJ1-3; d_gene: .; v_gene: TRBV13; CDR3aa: CASSPETVASGNTIYF; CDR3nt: TGTGCCAGCAGCCCAGAGACTGTCGCCTCTGGAAACACCATATATTTT
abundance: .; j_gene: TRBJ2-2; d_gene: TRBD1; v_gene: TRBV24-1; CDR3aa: CATSGTGGTGELFF; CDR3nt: TGTGCCACCAGCGGGACAGGGGGCACCGGGGAGCTGTTTTTT
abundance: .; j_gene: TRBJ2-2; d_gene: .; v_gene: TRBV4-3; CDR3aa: CASSPHSGVGPTGELFF; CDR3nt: TGCGCCAGCAGCCCCCATTCAGGGGTTGGACCGACCGGGGAGCTGTTTTTT
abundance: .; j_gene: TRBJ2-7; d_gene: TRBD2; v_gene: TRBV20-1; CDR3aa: CSARDGGVAYSYEQYF; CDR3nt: TGCAGTGCTAGAGATGGGGGGGTAGCCTACTCCTACGAGCAGTACTTC
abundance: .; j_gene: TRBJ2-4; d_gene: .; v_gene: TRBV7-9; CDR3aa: CASSRKGGVRYENIQYF; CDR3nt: TGTGCCAGCAGCCGTAAAGGGGGGGTCCGTTATGAAAACATTCAGTACTTC
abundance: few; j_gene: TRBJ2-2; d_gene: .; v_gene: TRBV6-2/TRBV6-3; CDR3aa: CASSFLSSGGGELFF; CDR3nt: TGTGCCAGCAGCTTTCTCTCGAGTGGTGGCGGGGAGCTGTTTTTT
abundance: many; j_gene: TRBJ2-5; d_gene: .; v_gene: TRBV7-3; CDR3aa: CASSLRWGARETQYF; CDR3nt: TGTGCCAGCAGCTTAAGATGGGGGGCACGGGAGACCCAGTACTTC
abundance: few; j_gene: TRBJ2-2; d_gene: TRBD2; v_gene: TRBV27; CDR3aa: CASSLATSGESHGELFF; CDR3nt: TGTGCCAGCAGTTTAGCCACTAGCGGGGAATCCCACGGGGAGCTGTTTTTT
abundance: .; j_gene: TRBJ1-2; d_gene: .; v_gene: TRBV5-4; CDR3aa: CASSPRGLGYTF; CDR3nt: TGTGCCAGCAGCCCGCGAGGTCTGGGCTACACCTTC